This T cell receptor beta chain came from a study of identical twins. Study-level points and caveats: Within cord blood, abundant beta clonotypes carried fewer insertions, but memory repertoires showed no such trend.

Regarding this clonotype: Antigen: not known.

All donors comprised healthy Caucasians. The V segment lost 1 base and the J segment 5 bases; nucleotides outside the gene matches: 9. Germline CDR1 is MNHEY and CDR2 is SMNVEV (reference sequence). The CDR3 is made up of 18 amino acids. MiXCR, applied by TCRdb to the 5' RACE reads, yields one record per CDR3 protein. The sample has some 1,600,000 distinct CDR3 sequences; around a third are singletons. J is TRBJ2-2 and V is TRBV27; TRBD2 matches at 11 bases. The receptor's source is a newborn girl in good health. The sequencing sample was made of cord blood. The DNA for the CDR3 is TGTGCCAGCAGTTTATTGAGTAGCGGGAGGGGGAAGACCGGGGAGCTGTTTTTT. Amino acid sequence: CASSLLSSGRGKTGELFF.